This T cell receptor beta chain is from a study of tumor-infiltrating lymphocytes in localized non-small cell lung cancer. About the research overall: Patients included smokers and never-smokers with various histologies, some sampled after neoadjuvant chemotherapy.

The table came from immunoSEQ multiplex PCR; TCRdb's copy has only in-frame clones and leaves some out. This sample has 2,500 to 3,500 clones, with roughly 55% found just once. The study's findings and limits: TCRbeta sequencing showed higher T cell infiltration in tumors than uninvolved lung. TCR sequencing covered a subset of patients with enough tissue.

A note on this clone: What it recognizes is unknown.

Input material: uninvolved lung tissue not adjacent to the tumor. The receptor was derived from a human donor with non-small cell lung cancer.

The DNA of the CDR3 is TGCAGCGTGGAACAGGGGGCGGATAACTATGGCTACACCTTC. This gives the protein CSVEQGADNYGYTF. This chain connects TRBV29-1 to TRBJ1-2; 9 bases align to TRBD1. Losses at the gene ends were 6 bases for V and 1 base for J; bases not matched to a gene: 6. Germline V CDR1 and CDR2: SQVTM, ANQGSEA. The CDR3 extends over 14 amino acids.